The present T cell receptor beta chain was sequenced within a study of prognosis after radiotherapy for stage I lung cancer. Turning to the study itself: It was between April 2018 and early 2019 that stage I non-small cell lung cancer patients were enrolled. Patients numbered over 10 men and six or seven women, aged roughly 53 to 95 with a median of roughly 74 years.

This clonotype has more than one count but fewer than ten. What it binds is not known. Two rounds of multiplex PCR amplified TCR beta CDR3 from genomic DNA. Amplification in first-round PCR relied on primers specific to each TRBV and TRBJ gene. TCRdb reprocessed the multiplex PCR reads via MiXCR and lists one record per CDR3 protein. The sample lists around 31,000 distinct CDR3 sequences, about 32% seen once, with around 30% in the top ten. General observations from the study: Patients with metastases reportedly showed TRBV and TRBJ gene usage that differed from patients without metastases.

Sequenced here: PBMCs, sampled before or after stereotactic body radiation therapy (not recorded which). The source is a donor aged 50 or older with non-small cell lung cancer.

CDR3 loop: CASSFDRIYEQYF. The CDR3, as DNA: TGTGCCAGCAGTTTCGACAGAATCTACGAGCAGTACTTC. The chain recombines TRBV28 with TRBJ2-7; tentative D call: TRBD1 (5 bases). The V end was cut by 3 bases, the J end by 3 bases, with 9 bases between. Germline V gene data show CDR1 as MDHEN and CDR2 as SYDVKM. This CDR3 comprises 13 residues.